A selection of T cell receptor beta chains follows, all from one sample in a study of type 1 regulatory T cells. TCRdb reprocessed the reads with MiXCR, giving one entry per CDR3 protein. The data hold 88,000 or so distinct CDR3 sequences, with roughly a third observed a single time. The specimen was CD4+ T cells, either the whole sample or a sorted fraction (not recorded which). The receptors derive from a human donor in good health. Both conserved end residues are part of each CDR3. A D gene is named only where the DNA matches it firmly. Not all rows give a size; the values are once, few, many and, for expanded clones, a class.

D gene | J gene | clone size | V gene | CDR3 protein | CDR3 DNA
TRBD1 | TRBJ1-2 | few | TRBV29-1 | CSVDWTGQDYGYTF | TGCAGCGTGGACTGGACAGGGCAAGACTATGGCTACACCTTC
. | TRBJ2-3 | . | TRBV20-1 | CSALGPSTDTQYF | TGCAGTGCTCTCGGGCCTAGCACAGATACGCAGTATTTT
TRBD2 | TRBJ2-1 | . | TRBV5-1 | CASSLLAGGTNEQFF | TGCGCCAGCAGCTTGCTAGCGGGAGGAACCAATGAGCAGTTCTTC
TRBD1 | TRBJ1-3 | . | TRBV6-1 | CASSENGGQGNTIYF | TGTGCCAGCAGTGAAAACGGGGGACAGGGAAACACCATATATTTT
. | TRBJ2-1 | many | TRBV5-1 | CASSLNRNEQFF | TGCGCCAGCAGCTTGAACAGGAATGAGCAGTTCTTC
. | TRBJ2-4 | . | TRBV28 | CASSPRQKNIQYF | TGTGCCAGCAGTCCGAGACAGAAAAACATTCAGTACTTC
. | TRBJ1-1 | few | TRBV7-3 | CASNMGRENTEAFF | TGTGCCAGCAATATGGGACGGGAGAACACTGAAGCTTTCTTT
. | TRBJ2-2 | . | TRBV5-4 | CASRLDRTNTGELFF | TGTGCCAGCAGGTTGGACAGAACGAACACCGGGGAGCTGTTTTTT
. | TRBJ2-7 | few | TRBV12-3/TRBV12-4 | CASSSGLALKEQYF | TGTGCCAGCAGTTCAGGCCTAGCCCTGAAAGAGCAGTACTTC
. | TRBJ1-1 | few | TRBV7-2 | CASSLFQGVNTEAFF | TGTGCCAGCAGCCTTTTCCAAGGGGTGAACACTGAAGCTTTCTTT
. | TRBJ2-5 | few | TRBV24-1 | CATSVPRGQTEETQYF | TGTGCCACCAGTGTCCCCCGTGGTCAGACAGAAGAGACCCAGTACTTC
. | TRBJ2-2 | . | TRBV5-1 | CASSSDREYTGELFF | TGCGCCAGCAGCTCGGACAGAGAATACACCGGGGAGCTGTTTTTT
. | TRBJ2-7 | few | TRBV7-9 | CASSPGGYEQYF | TGTGCCAGCAGCCCCGGTGGCTACGAGCAGTACTTC
. | TRBJ1-1 | . | TRBV18 | CASELQGDDTEAFF | TGTGCCAGCGAACTACAGGGAGATGACACTGAAGCTTTCTTT
TRBD1 | TRBJ1-5 | . | TRBV6-2/TRBV6-3 | CASSSNRSPGQGAQPQHF | TGTGCCAGCAGTTCCAATAGATCACCGGGACAGGGAGCACAGCCCCAGCATTTT
TRBD2 | TRBJ2-5 | few | TRBV6-6 | CASSTGTSGETQYF | TGTGCCAGCTCGACCGGGACTAGCGGAGAGACCCAGTACTTC
TRBD1 | TRBJ1-6 | few | TRBV7-2 | CASTSSRGRNSPLHF | TGTGCCAGCACGAGTTCGAGGGGGCGGAATTCACCCCTCCACTTT
TRBD1 | TRBJ2-1 | few | TRBV9 | CASSVIGQGDWGEQFF | TGTGCCAGCAGCGTCATCGGACAGGGGGATTGGGGTGAGCAGTTCTTC
TRBD1 | TRBJ2-7 | . | TRBV7-3 | CASSTGTGYEQYF | TGTGCCAGCAGCACTGGGACAGGCTACGAGCAGTACTTC
. | TRBJ2-1 | . | TRBV20-1 | CSANGAYNEQFF | TGCAGTGCTAACGGGGCTTACAATGAGCAGTTCTTC
. | TRBJ2-5 | . | TRBV9 | CASGGTPGVETQYF | TGTGCCAGCGGTGGGACTCCGGGAGTAGAGACCCAGTACTTC
TRBD1 | TRBJ1-5 | . | TRBV19 | CASSNRDRADQPQHF | TGTGCCAGTAGTAACCGGGACAGGGCCGATCAGCCCCAGCATTTT
TRBD2 | TRBJ2-1 | . | TRBV20-1 | CSAERLAGAYNEQFF | TGCAGTGCTGAACGACTAGCGGGAGCCTACAATGAGCAGTTCTTC
. | TRBJ2-3 | few | TRBV29-1 | CSVKRGTDTQYF | TGCAGCGTTAAGCGGGGCACAGATACGCAGTATTTT
TRBD2 | TRBJ2-1 | . | TRBV12-3/TRBV12-4 | CASSISGSLNEQFF | TGTGCCAGCAGTATAAGCGGGAGTTTGAATGAGCAGTTCTTC
TRBD2 | TRBJ2-3 | . | TRBV5-1 | CASSLGLAASTDTQYF | TGCGCCAGCAGCTTGGGACTAGCGGCTAGCACAGATACGCAGTATTTT
. | TRBJ2-5 | . | TRBV30 | CAWLSRGYQETQYF | TGTGCCTGGCTATCCCGGGGGTACCAAGAGACCCAGTACTTC
. | TRBJ2-7 | . | TRBV29-1 | CSVARGASYEQYF | TGCAGCGTTGCTCGGGGGGCTTCGTACGAGCAGTACTTC
TRBD1 | TRBJ2-1 | . | TRBV7-9 | CASSSRQGVDNEQFF | TGTGCCAGCAGCTCAAGACAGGGAGTTGACAATGAGCAGTTCTTC
. | TRBJ2-3 | . | TRBV24-1 | CATSDAGGRAVADTQYF | TGTGCCACCAGTGATGCCGGTGGCAGGGCAGTGGCAGATACGCAGTATTTT
. | TRBJ2-2 | many | TRBV29-1 | CSVEILGFTPGRGRTGELFF | TGCAGCGTTGAAATTCTTGGCTTTACGCCTGGGAGGGGGCGGACCGGGGAGCTGTTTTTT
TRBD2 | TRBJ2-1 | few | TRBV9 | CASSAYPGLATYNEQFF | TGTGCCAGCAGCGCGTACCCGGGACTAGCGACCTACAATGAGCAGTTCTTC
. | TRBJ1-4 | . | TRBV12-3/TRBV12-4 | CASRELPGEKLFF | TGTGCCAGCCGTGAGCTCCCTGGTGAAAAACTGTTTTTT
. | TRBJ2-1 | . | TRBV3-1 | CASSQTGRSYNEQCF | TGTGCCAGCAGCCAAACAGGGCGATCCTACAATGAGCAGTGCTTC